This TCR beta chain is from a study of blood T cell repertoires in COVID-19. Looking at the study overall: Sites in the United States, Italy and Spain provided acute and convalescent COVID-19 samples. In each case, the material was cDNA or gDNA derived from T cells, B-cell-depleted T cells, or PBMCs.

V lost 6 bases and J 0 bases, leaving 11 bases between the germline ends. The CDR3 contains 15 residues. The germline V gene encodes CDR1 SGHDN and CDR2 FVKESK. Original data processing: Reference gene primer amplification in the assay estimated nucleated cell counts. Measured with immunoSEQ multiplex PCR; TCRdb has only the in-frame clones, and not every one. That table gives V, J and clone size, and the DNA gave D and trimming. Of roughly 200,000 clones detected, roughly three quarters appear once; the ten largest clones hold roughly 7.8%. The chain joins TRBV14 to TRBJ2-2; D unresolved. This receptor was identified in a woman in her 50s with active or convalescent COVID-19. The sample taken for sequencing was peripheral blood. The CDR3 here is CASSGVVANTGELFF. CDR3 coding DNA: TGTGCCAGCAGTGGAGTTGTTGCGAACACCGGGGAGCTGTTTTTT. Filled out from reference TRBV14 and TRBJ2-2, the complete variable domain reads EAGVTQFPSHSVIEKGQTVTLRCDPISGHDNLYWYRRVMGKEIKFLLHFVKESKQDESGMPNNRFLAERTGGTYSTLKVQPAELEDSGVYFCASSGVVANTGELFFGEGSRLTVL.